The rows below give T cell receptor beta chains drawn from one sample of a study of CD8+CD57+ T cells in acquired aplastic anemia. TCRdb redid the calling of the reads with MiXCR, one entry per CDR3 protein. The sample has over 250,000 distinct CDR3 sequences; roughly 61% are singletons. Sequencing input: sorted CD4+, CD8+, or CD8+CD57+ T cells (not recorded which) from PBMCs. These receptors were collected from a human donor with aplastic anemia. The CDR3 runs from the conserved cysteine through the conserved F or W. The D gene is left open where the match is weak. Only some rows state a clone size, as once, few, many or a class for expanded clones.

V gene,clone size,J gene,D gene,CDR3 protein,CDR3 DNA
TRBV5-8,.,TRBJ2-7,.,CASSLGLVSYEQYF,TGTGCCAGCAGCTTGGGGCTGGTTTCCTACGAGCAGTACTTC
TRBV7-3,.,TRBJ2-3,TRBD2,CASSRRTSGGIDTQYF,TGTGCCAGCAGCCGTCGGACTAGCGGGGGGATAGATACGCAGTATTTT
TRBV20-1,few,TRBJ2-7,.,CSMTVGYEQYF,TGCAGTATGACGGTGGGATACGAGCAGTACTTC
TRBV19,.,TRBJ2-7,.,CASSIEAFVPNPGNEQYF,TGTGCCAGTAGTATAGAGGCGTTCGTCCCGAATCCGGGAAACGAGCAGTACTTC
TRBV29-1,many,TRBJ1-6,.,CSVGFASNSPLHF,TGCAGCGTTGGTTTCGCCAGCAATTCACCCCTCCACTTT
TRBV15,.,TRBJ1-1,TRBD1,CATSRGDRATTEAFF,TGTGCCACCAGCAGGGGGGACAGGGCTACCACTGAAGCTTTCTTT
TRBV7-3,many,TRBJ2-2,.,CASSQGQNTGELFF,TGTGCCAGCAGCCAAGGACAGAACACCGGGGAGCTGTTTTTT
TRBV7-2,.,TRBJ1-2,.,CASSFGEREGYTF,TGTGCCAGCAGCTTTGGGGAGAGGGAAGGCTACACCTTC
TRBV7-3,few,TRBJ2-3,TRBD1,CASGDRGTDTQYF,TGTGCCAGCGGGGACAGGGGCACAGATACGCAGTATTTT
TRBV28,many,TRBJ2-7,.,CASSSADSRNEQYF,TGTGCCAGCAGTAGCGCCGACTCCCGGAACGAGCAGTACTTC
TRBV5-5,many,TRBJ2-2,.,CASSKRGSPNTGELFF,TGTGCCAGCAGCAAACGCGGGTCACCGAACACCGGGGAGCTGTTTTTT
TRBV29-1,.,TRBJ2-7,.,CSVEGSGRVDEQYF,TGCAGCGTTGAAGGGTCAGGCAGGGTCGACGAGCAGTACTTC
TRBV20-1,.,TRBJ1-1,TRBD1,CSALNRGEVTEAFF,TGCAGTGCCCTCAACAGGGGAGAGGTCACTGAAGCTTTCTTT
TRBV27,few,TRBJ2-3,.,CASSLWDPDTQYF,TGTGCCAGCAGCCTGTGGGACCCAGATACGCAGTATTTT
TRBV6-5,.,TRBJ1-5,TRBD1,CASRSVQGAGNQPQHF,TGTGCCAGCAGGTCAGTACAGGGGGCCGGCAATCAGCCCCAGCATTTT
TRBV9,.,TRBJ2-7,TRBD2,CASSQFNGTSSHEQYF,TGTGCCAGCAGCCAGTTTAACGGGACTAGCTCCCACGAGCAGTACTTC
TRBV24-1,once,TRBJ2-7,.,CATSAGTLVSYEQYF,TGTGCCACCAGTGCCGGGACTCTCGTCTCCTACGAGCAGTACTTC
TRBV7-9,.,TRBJ2-7,.,CASERGAGGEQYF,TGTGCCAGCGAACGGGGGGCAGGGGGGGAGCAGTACTTC
TRBV7-9,few,TRBJ2-7,.,CASSLGLGNSYEQYF,TGTGCCAGCAGCTTAGGTCTGGGCAATTCCTACGAGCAGTACTTC
TRBV10-3,many,TRBJ2-1,.,CATTQGLDNEQFF,TGTGCCACCACGCAGGGTTTGGACAATGAGCAGTTCTTC
TRBV24-1,.,TRBJ2-1,.,CATSDSSSAPGPYNEQSF,TGTGCCACCAGTGATTCATCGTCAGCTCCGGGACCTTACAATGAGCAGTCCTTC
TRBV3-1,many,TRBJ2-5,.,CASSQTQETQYF,TGTGCCAGCAGCCAGACCCAAGAGACCCAGTACTTC
TRBV29-1,.,TRBJ2-5,.,CSVIGGPGGMTQYF,TGCAGCGTTATCGGTGGCCCGGGCGGGATGACCCAGTACTTC
TRBV2,once,TRBJ1-1,.,CASSEAVTVNTEAFF,TGTGCCAGCAGTGAAGCGGTAACGGTGAACACTGAAGCTTTCTTT
TRBV19,.,TRBJ1-1,.,CASSISAANTEAFF,TGTGCCAGTAGTATAAGCGCAGCGAACACTGAAGCTTTCTTT
TRBV7-9,.,TRBJ1-1,.,CASMGPAGTEAFF,TGCGCCAGCATGGGCCCTGCGGGGACTGAAGCTTTCTTT
TRBV20-1,few,TRBJ2-5,TRBD2,CSAGTSGMETQYF,TGCAGTGCTGGGACTAGCGGGATGGAGACCCAGTACTTC
TRBV7-2,.,TRBJ2-7,.,CASSLVGPPRYEQYF,TGTGCCAGCAGCTTAGTCGGCCCCCCCAGGTACGAGCAGTACTTC
TRBV7-2,.,TRBJ1-1,TRBD1,CASSSQAGGHTEAFF,TGTGCCAGCAGCTCTCAAGCAGGGGGACACACTGAAGCTTTCTTT
TRBV10-3,many,TRBJ2-7,.,CATGQQVSSYEQYF,TGTGCCACCGGACAACAGGTTAGCTCCTACGAGCAGTACTTC
TRBV7-8,few,TRBJ2-7,TRBD1,CASSSYRGVNEQYF,TGTGCCAGCAGCTCCTACAGGGGAGTAAACGAGCAGTACTTC
TRBV7-8,.,TRBJ2-7,.,CASSLDGEYEQYF,TGTGCCAGCAGCTTAGACGGCGAGTACGAGCAGTACTTC
TRBV18,few,TRBJ2-1,.,CASSLGLSSDEQFF,TGTGCCAGCTCACTCGGACTATCATCGGATGAGCAGTTCTTC
TRBV5-1,many,TRBJ2-2,.,CASSLAEAGELFF,TGCGCCAGCAGCTTGGCCGAAGCCGGGGAGCTGTTTTTT
TRBV4-2,many,TRBJ2-3,.,CASSLGGTGGRTDTQYF,TGTGCCAGCAGCCTAGGGGGGACGGGGGGACGCACAGATACGCAGTATTTT
TRBV7-3,.,TRBJ1-2,.,CASSLSMGGYTF,TGTGCCAGCAGCCTTTCAATGGGCGGCTACACCTTC
TRBV7-4,.,TRBJ1-5,.,CASSSGEGGNQPQHF,TGTGCCAGCAGCTCAGGGGAAGGAGGCAATCAGCCCCAGCATTTT
TRBV7-8,.,TRBJ1-1,.,CASSRGPLTSPEAFF,TGTGCCAGCAGCAGAGGGCCACTGACGTCCCCTGAAGCTTTCTTT
TRBV7-9,many,TRBJ2-3,.,CASSLNSDTQYF,TGTGCCAGCAGCTTAAATAGTGATACGCAGTATTTT
TRBV10-3,.,TRBJ2-7,TRBD1,CAISEPGQPYEQYF,TGTGCCATCAGTGAACCGGGACAGCCCTACGAGCAGTACTTC
TRBV5-1,.,TRBJ2-7,.,CASSLEGFMEQYF,TGCGCCAGCAGCTTGGAAGGGTTTATGGAGCAGTACTTC
TRBV5-4,.,TRBJ2-1,TRBD2,CASSSGTSYGEQFF,TGTGCCAGCAGCTCCGGGACTAGCTACGGTGAGCAGTTCTTC
TRBV15,.,TRBJ2-1,TRBD1,CATRPEGGRSSYNEQFF,TGTGCCACCCGACCCGAAGGGGGCCGGAGCTCCTACAATGAGCAGTTCTTC
TRBV29-1,many,TRBJ2-7,TRBD1,CSVWGTGDTYEQYF,TGCAGCGTTTGGGGCACAGGGGATACCTACGAGCAGTACTTC
TRBV7-6,.,TRBJ2-3,.,CASSLGGLRMDTQYF,TGTGCCAGCAGCTTAGGGGGACTGAGGATGGATACGCAGTATTTT
TRBV2,.,TRBJ1-4,TRBD1,CASSDRGQANEKLFF,TGTGCCAGCAGTGATAGGGGACAGGCTAATGAAAAACTGTTTTTT
TRBV6-6,many,TRBJ2-5,.,CASSQLKETQYF,TGTGCCAGCAGTCAGCTAAAGGAGACCCAGTACTTC
TRBV7-9,.,TRBJ2-7,.,CASSPLPDEQYF,TGTGCCAGCAGTCCCCTTCCCGACGAGCAGTACTTC
TRBV10-3,few,TRBJ2-1,TRBD1,CAISGGGGTGGFDEQFF,TGTGCCATCAGTGGCGGAGGGGGGACAGGGGGCTTCGATGAGCAGTTCTTC
TRBV12-3/TRBV12-4,few,TRBJ2-1,TRBD2,CASSPSGSWFF,TGTGCCAGCAGCCCGAGCGGGAGTTGGTTCTTC
TRBV10-3,.,TRBJ1-4,TRBD1,CAIRQGAANEKLFF,TGTGCCATCAGGCAGGGGGCGGCTAATGAAAAACTGTTTTTT
TRBV19,.,TRBJ2-7,.,CATSPRQVSYEQYF,TGTGCCACCTCTCCCAGACAGGTATCCTACGAGCAGTACTTC
TRBV7-3,.,TRBJ1-4,.,CASSLEPGANEKLFF,TGTGCCAGCAGCTTAGAGCCGGGGGCTAATGAAAAACTGTTTTTT
TRBV7-9,few,TRBJ1-2,TRBD1,CASSGGQGNYGYTF,TGTGCCAGCAGCGGCGGACAGGGGAACTATGGCTACACCTTC
TRBV6-2/TRBV6-3,.,TRBJ2-1,.,CASSYMTTGEQFF,TGTGCCAGCAGTTATATGACTACGGGGGAGCAGTTCTTC
TRBV12-3/TRBV12-4,.,TRBJ2-2,.,CASRETGVTAGELFF,TGTGCCAGCAGAGAGACCGGGGTTACGGCCGGGGAGCTGTTTTTT
TRBV24-1,.,TRBJ2-2,TRBD1,CATSATGGTGELFF,TGTGCCACCAGTGCGACAGGGGGCACCGGGGAGCTGTTTTTT
TRBV7-2,medium-sized,TRBJ2-3,TRBD1,CASSPGQVGTDTQYF,TGTGCCAGCAGCCCCGGACAGGTGGGCACAGATACGCAGTATTTT
TRBV29-1,.,TRBJ1-1,.,CSVEVQDTEAFF,TGCAGCGTTGAAGTACAAGACACTGAAGCTTTCTTT
TRBV7-9,.,TRBJ1-1,.,CASSGEQGYTEAFF,TGTGCCAGCAGCGGAGAACAGGGTTACACTGAAGCTTTCTTT